The T cell receptor (beta chain) described here comes from a study of beta chain features in type 1 diabetes. Looking at the study overall: Similarity in age, gender and cell yields was seen between patients and healthy donors. General study points: Moderately but significantly shorter TCRB CDR3s were found in Type 1 diabetes patients in all four CD4+ subsets. Patients with type 1 diabetes carried fewer insertions and had more deletions at their VDJ junctions.

J was trimmed by 10 bases and V by 5 bases; bases with no gene match: 6. The CDR3 runs to 14 residues. Germline assignment: CDR1 SGHTA and CDR2 FQGNSA. The study reverse transcribed the entire isolated RNA, so it sequenced expressed TCRB transcripts. This table comes from immunoSEQ multiplex PCR, and its TCRdb copy is limited to in-frame clones, with some not included. The sample contains about 930,000 clones, 15% to 20% of which appear only once. Notes on this clone: What it recognizes is unknown.

The rearrangement links TRBV7-2 to TRBJ1-4; 11 nucleotides line up with TRBD1. This clonotype was sampled from a woman aged 18-29 years in good health. The sequencing input was naive CD4+ T cells from blood. This chain's CDR3 is CASSPDRGRPKLFF. The CDR3 DNA reads TGTGCCAGCAGCCCGGACAGGGGGCGGCCAAAACTGTTTTTT. The full variable domain, its missing parts supplied by reference TRBV7-2 and TRBJ1-4, is GAGVSQSPSNKVTEKGKDVELRCDPISGHTALYWYRQSLGQGLEFLIYFQGNSAPDKSGLPSDRFSAERTGGSVSTLTIQRTQQEDSAVYLCASSPDRGRPKLFFGSGTQLSVL.